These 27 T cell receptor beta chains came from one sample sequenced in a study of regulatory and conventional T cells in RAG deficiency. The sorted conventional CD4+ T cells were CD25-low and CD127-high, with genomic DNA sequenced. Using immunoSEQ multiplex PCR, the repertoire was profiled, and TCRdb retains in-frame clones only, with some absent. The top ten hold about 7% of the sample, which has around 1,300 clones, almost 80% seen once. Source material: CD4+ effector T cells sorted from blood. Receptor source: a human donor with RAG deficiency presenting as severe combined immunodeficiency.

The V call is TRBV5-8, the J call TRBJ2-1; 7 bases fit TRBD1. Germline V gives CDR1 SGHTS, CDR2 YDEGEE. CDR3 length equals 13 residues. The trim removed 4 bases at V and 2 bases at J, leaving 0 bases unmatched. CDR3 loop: CASSQGAYNEQFF. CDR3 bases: TGTGCCAGCAGCCAGGGGGCCTACAATGAGCAGTTCTTC.

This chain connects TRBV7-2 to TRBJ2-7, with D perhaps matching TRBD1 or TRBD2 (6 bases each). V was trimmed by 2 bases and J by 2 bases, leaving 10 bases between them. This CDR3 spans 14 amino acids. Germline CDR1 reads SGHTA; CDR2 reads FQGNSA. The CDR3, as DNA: TGTGCCAGCAGCTTATCGGGGGCCGCCTACGAGCAGTACTTC. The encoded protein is CASSLSGAAYEQYF.

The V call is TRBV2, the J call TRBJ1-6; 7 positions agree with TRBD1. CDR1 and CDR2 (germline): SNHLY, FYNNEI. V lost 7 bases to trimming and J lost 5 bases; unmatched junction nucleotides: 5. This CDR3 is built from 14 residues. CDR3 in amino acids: CASNRGGNNSPLHF. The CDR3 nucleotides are TGTGCCAGCAACAGGGGCGGGAATAATTCACCCCTCCACTTT.

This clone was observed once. CDR3 sequence (DNA): TGTGCCAGCAAGACCCCCGGTGGAGAGACCCAGTACTTC. Encoded protein: CASKTPGGETQYF. The V gene is TRBV2, the J gene TRBJ2-5; no firm D call. CDR3 length: 13 residues. Germline assignment: CDR1 SNHLY and CDR2 FYNNEI. Trimming shortened V by 7 bases and J by 4 bases, and 13 bases separated the two germline ends.

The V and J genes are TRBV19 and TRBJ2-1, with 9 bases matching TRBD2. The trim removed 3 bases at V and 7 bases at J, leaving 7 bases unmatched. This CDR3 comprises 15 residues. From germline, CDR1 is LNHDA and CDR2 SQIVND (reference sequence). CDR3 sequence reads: CASSIGTSLGNEQFF. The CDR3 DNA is TGTGCCAGTAGTATTGGGACTAGCTTAGGGAATGAGCAGTTCTTC.

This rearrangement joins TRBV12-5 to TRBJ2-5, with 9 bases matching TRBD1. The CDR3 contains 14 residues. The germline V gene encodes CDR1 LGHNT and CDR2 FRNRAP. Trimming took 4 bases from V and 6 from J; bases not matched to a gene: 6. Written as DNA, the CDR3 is TGTGCTAGTGGTTCGGGACAGGGCTATAAGACCCAGTACTTC. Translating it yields CASGSGQGYKTQYF.

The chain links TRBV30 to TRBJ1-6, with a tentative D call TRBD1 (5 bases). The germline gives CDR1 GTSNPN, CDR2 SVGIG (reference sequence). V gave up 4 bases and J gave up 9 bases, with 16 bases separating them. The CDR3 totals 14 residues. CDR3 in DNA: TGTGCCTGGACCGTGGGGCCGTTGGGTTCACCCCTCCACTTT. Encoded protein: CAWTVGPLGSPLHF.

CDR3 in DNA: TGTGCCAGCAGTGGTTGGAATAATTCACCCCTCCACTTT. Its protein is CASSGWNNSPLHF. The rearrangement uses TRBV2 and TRBJ1-6, with unresolved D. Trimming took 4 bases from V and 5 from J, leaving 6 bases between them. Looked up from germline, CDR1 is SNHLY and CDR2 is FYNNEI. The CDR3 is 13 amino acids.

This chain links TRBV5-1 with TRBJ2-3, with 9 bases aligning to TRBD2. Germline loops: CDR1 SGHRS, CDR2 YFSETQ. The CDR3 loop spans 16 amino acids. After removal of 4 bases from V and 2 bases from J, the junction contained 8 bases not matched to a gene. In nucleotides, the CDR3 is TGCGCCAGCAGCCCCGTAGCGGGGGCTTACACAGATACGCAGTATTTT. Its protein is CASSPVAGAYTDTQYF.

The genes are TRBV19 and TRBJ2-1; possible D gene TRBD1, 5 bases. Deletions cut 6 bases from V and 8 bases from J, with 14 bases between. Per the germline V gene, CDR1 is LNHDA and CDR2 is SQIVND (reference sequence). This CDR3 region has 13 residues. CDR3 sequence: CASRTQGLDEQFF. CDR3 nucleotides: TGTGCCAGTAGGACCCAGGGTCTGGATGAGCAGTTCTTC.

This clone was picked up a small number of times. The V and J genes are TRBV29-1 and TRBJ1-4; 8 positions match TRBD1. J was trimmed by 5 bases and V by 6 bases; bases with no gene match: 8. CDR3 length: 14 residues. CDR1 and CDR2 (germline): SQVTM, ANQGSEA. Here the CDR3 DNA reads TGCAGCGTGTACCGGACAGGGCAGAATGAAAAACTGTTTTTT. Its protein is CSVYRTGQNEKLFF. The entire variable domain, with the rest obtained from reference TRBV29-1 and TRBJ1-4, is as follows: SAVISQKPSRDICQRGTSLTIQCQVDSQVTMMFWYRQQPGQSLTLIATANQGSEATYESGFVIDKFPISRPNLTFSTLTVSNMSPEDSSIYLCSVYRTGQNEKLFFGSGTQLSVL.

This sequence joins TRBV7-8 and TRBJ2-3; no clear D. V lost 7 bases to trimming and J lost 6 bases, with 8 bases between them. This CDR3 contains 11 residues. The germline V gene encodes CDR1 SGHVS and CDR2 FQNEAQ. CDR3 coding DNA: TGTGCCAGCACCCCCGGGGATACGCAGTATTTT. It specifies CASTPGDTQYF.

The CDR3 protein is CASSLARILGNQETQYF. The CDR3 nucleotides read TGTGCCAGCAGCTTAGCGAGGATCTTAGGGAATCAAGAGACCCAGTACTTC. J is TRBJ2-5 and V is TRBV7-2; D call uncertain. Germline CDR1 reads SGHTA; CDR2 reads FQGNSA. There are 17 residues in the CDR3. The V and J ends lost 0 bases and 2 bases respectively, with 16 bases between them.

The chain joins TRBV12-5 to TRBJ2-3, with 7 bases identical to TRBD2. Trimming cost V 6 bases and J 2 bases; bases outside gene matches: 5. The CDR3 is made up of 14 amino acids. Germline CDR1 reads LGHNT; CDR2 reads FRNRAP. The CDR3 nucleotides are TGTGCTAGTGGACTCGGACTAGACACAGATACGCAGTATTTT. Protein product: CASGLGLDTDTQYF.

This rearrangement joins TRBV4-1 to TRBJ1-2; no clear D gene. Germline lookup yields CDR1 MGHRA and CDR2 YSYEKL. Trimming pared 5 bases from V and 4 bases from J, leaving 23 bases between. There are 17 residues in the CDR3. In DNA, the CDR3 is TGCGCCAGCAGCGGAACCGGCCAGAACCGAAAGACCTATGGCTACACCTTC. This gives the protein CASSGTGQNRKTYGYTF.

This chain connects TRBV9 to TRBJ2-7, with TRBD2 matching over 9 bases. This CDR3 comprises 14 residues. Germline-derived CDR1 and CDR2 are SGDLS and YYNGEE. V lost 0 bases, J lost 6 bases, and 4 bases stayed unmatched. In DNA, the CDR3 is TGTGCCAGCAGCGTAGCTGGCGGGAGGGGCGAGCAGTACTTC. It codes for CASSVAGGRGEQYF.

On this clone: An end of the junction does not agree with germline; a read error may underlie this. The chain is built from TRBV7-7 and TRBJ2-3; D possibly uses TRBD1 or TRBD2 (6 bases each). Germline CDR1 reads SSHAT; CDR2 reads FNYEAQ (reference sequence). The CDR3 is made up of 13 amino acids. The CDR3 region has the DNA TGTGCTAGCAGCTTAGGGGGGCGGGATACGCAGTATTTT. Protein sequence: CASSLGGRDTQYF.

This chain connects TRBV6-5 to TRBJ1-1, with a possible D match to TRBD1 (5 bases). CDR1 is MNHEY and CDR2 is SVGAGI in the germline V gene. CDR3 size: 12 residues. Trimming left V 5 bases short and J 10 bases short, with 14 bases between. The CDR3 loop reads CASSRDSFRAFF. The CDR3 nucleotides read TGTGCCAGCAGTCGAGACAGTTTCCGAGCTTTCTTT.

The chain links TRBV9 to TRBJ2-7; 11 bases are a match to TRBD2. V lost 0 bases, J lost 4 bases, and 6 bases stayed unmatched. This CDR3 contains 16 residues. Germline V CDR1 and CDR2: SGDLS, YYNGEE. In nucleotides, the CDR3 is TGTGCCAGCAGCGTAGGCCCTACTAGCGGGAGATACGAGCAGTACTTC. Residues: CASSVGPTSGRYEQYF. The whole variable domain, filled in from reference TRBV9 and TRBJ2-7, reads DSGVTQTPKHLITATGQRVTLRCSPRSGDLSVYWYQQSLDQGLQFLIQYYNGEERAKGNILERFSAQQFPDLHSELNLSSLELGDSALYFCASSVGPTSGRYEQYFGPGTRLTVT.

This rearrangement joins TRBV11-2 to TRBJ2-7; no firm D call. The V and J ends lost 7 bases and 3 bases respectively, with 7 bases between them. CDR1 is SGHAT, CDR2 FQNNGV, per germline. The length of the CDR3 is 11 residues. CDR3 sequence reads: CASTLFYEQYF. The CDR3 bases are TGTGCCAGCACCCTCTTCTACGAGCAGTACTTC. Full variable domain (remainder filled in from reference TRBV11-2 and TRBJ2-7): EAGVAQSPRYKIIEKRQSVAFWCNPISGHATLYWYQQILGQGPKLLIQFQNNGVVDDSQLPKDRFSAERLKGVDSTLKIQPAKLEDSAVYLCASTLFYEQYFGPGTRLTVT.

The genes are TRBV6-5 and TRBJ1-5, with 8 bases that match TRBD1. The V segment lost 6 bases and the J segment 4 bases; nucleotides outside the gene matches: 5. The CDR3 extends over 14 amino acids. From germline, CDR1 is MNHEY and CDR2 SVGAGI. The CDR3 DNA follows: TGTGCCAGCAGATTAACAGGGGGGAATCAGCCCCAGCATTTT. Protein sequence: CASRLTGGNQPQHF.

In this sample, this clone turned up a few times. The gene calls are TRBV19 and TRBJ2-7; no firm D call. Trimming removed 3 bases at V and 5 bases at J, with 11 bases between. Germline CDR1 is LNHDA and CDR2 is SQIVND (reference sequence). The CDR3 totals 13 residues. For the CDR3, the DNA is TGTGCCAGTAGTATCCCAGGTTCCCACGAGCAGTACTTC. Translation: CASSIPGSHEQYF.

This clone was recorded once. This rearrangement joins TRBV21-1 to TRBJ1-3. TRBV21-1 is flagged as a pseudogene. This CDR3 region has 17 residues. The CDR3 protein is CASRLCIATHARNTIYF. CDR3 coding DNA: TGTGCCAGCAGGCTATGCATAGCTACACACGCACGAAACACCATATATTTT.

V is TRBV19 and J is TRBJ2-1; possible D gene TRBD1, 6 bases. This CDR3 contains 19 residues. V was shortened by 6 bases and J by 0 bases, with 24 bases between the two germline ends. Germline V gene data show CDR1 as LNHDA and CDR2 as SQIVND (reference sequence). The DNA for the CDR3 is TGTGCCAGTAGCCCCTCCCTGGGAGACAGGTCGAGCTCCTACAATGAGCAGTTCTTC. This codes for CASSPSLGDRSSSYNEQFF.

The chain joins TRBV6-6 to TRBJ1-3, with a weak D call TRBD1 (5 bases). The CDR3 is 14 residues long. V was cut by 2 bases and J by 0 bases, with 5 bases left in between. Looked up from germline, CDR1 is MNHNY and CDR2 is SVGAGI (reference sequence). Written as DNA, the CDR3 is TGTGCCAGCAGTTACAGGGGCTCTGGAAACACCATATATTTT. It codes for CASSYRGSGNTIYF.

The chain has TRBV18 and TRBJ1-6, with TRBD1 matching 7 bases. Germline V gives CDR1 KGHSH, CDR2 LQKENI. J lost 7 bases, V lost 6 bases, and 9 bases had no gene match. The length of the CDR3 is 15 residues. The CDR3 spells CASSDQGVLNSPLHF. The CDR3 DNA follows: TGTGCCAGCTCCGACCAGGGGGTCCTAAATTCACCCCTCCACTTT. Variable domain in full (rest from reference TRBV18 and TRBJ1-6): NAGVMQNPRHLVRRRGQEARLRCSPMKGHSHVYWYRQLPEEGLKFMVYLQKENIIDESGMPKERFSAEFPKEGPSILRIQQVVRGDSAAYFCASSDQGVLNSPLHFGNGTRLTVT.

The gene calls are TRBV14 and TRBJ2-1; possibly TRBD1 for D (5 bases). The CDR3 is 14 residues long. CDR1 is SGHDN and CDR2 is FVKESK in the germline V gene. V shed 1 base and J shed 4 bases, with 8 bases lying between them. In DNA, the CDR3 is TGTGCCAGCAGCCAAGCAGGGAAGTACAATGAGCAGTTCTTC. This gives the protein CASSQAGKYNEQFF.